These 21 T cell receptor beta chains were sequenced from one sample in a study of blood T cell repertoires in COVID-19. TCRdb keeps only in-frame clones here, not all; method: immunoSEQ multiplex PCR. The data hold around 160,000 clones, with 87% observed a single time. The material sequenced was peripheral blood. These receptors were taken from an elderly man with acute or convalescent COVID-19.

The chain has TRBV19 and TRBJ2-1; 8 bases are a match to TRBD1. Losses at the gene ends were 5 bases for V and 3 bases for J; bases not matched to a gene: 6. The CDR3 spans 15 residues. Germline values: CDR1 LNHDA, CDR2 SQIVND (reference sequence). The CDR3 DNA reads TGTGCCAGTAGTGTCGACAGGGGAGGCTACAATGAGCAGTTCTTC. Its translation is CASSVDRGGYNEQFF.

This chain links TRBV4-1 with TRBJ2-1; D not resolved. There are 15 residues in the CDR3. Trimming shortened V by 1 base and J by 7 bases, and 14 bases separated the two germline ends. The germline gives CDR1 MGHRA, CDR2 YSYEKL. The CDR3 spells CASSQVVVMRNEQFF. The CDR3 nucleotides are TGCGCCAGCAGCCAAGTGGTGGTGATGCGGAATGAGCAGTTCTTC.

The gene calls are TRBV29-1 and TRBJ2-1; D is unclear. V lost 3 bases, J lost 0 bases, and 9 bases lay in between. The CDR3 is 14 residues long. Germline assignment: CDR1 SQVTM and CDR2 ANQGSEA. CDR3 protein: CSVELPSSYNEQFF. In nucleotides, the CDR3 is TGCAGCGTTGAGTTGCCTAGCTCCTACAATGAGCAGTTCTTC.

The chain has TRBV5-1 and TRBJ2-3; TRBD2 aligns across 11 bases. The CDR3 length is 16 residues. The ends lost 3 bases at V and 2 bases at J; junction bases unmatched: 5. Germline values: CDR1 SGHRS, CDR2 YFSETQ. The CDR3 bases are TGCGCCAGCAGCTCGCAGACTAGCGGGGCCACAGATACGCAGTATTTT. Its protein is CASSSQTSGATDTQYF.

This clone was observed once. The CDR3 protein is CAWSVSGRGGYTF. CDR3 coding DNA: TGTGCCTGGAGTGTTTCCGGGCGGGGTGGCTACACCTTC. This chain joins TRBV30 and TRBJ1-2; D ambiguous. This CDR3 is built from 13 residues. The germline V and J ends were trimmed by 0 bases and 7 bases, with 12 bases remaining between them. CDR1 and CDR2 (germline): GTSNPN, SVGIG (reference sequence). The full variable domain, in which reference TRBV30 and TRBJ1-2 provide the parts outside the CDR3, is SQTIHQWPATLVQPVGSPLSLECTVEGTSNPNLYWYRQAAGRGLQLLFYSVGIGQISSEVPQNLSASRPQDRQFILSSKKLLLSDSGFYLCAWSVSGRGGYTFGSGTRLTVV.

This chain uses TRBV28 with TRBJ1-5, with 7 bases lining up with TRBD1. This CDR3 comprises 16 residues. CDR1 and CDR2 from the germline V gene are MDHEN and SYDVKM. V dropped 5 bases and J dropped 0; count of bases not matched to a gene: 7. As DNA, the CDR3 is TGTGCCAGCAGTGGAGTAGGACAGGCTAGCAATCAGCCCCAGCATTTT. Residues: CASSGVGQASNQPQHF.

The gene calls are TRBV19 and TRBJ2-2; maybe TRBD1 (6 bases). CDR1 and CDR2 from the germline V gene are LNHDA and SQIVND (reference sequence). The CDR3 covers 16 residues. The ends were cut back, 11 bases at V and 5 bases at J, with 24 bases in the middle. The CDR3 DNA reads TGTGCCTCTACCCCAGGGGTTGAGATGGTAACCGGGGAGCTGTTTTTT. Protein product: CASTPGVEMVTGELFF.

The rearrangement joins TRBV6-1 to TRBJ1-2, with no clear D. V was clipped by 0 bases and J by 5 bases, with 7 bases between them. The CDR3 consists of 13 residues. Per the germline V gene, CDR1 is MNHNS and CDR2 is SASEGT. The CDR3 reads CASSEASSYGYTF. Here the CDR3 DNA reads TGTGCCAGCAGTGAAGCGTCCTCGTATGGCTACACCTTC.

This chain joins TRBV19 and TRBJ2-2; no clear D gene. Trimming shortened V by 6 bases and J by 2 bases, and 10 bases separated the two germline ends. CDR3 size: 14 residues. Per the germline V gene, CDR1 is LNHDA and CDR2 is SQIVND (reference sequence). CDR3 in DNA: TGTGCCAGTAGGTGGCAGGATAACACCGGGGAGCTGTTTTTT. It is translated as CASRWQDNTGELFF.

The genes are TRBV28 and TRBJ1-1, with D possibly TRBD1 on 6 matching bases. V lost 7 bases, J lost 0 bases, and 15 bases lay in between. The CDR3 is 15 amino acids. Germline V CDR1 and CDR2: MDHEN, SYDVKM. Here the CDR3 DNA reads TGTGCCAGCACGTACTTTAGACAGGTGAACACTGAAGCTTTCTTT. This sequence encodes CASTYFRQVNTEAFF.

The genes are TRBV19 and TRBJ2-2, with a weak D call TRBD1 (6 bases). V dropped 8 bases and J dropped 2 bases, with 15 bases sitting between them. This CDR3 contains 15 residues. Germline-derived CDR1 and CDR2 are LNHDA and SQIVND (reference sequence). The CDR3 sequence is CASSPGQINTGELFF. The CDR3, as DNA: TGTGCCAGTTCGCCAGGACAGATAAACACCGGGGAGCTGTTTTTT.

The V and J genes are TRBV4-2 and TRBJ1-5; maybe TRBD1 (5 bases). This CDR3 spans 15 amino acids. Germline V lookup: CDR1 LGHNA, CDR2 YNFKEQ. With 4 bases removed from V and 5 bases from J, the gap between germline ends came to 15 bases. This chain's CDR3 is CASSPRRTPDQPQHF. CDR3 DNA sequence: TGTGCCAGCAGCCCACGTCGGACACCCGATCAGCCCCAGCATTTT.

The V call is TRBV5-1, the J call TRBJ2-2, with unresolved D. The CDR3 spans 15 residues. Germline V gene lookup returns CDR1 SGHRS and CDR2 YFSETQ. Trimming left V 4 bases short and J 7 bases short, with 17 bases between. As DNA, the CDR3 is TGCGCCAGCAGCCTCGGAGCTGGTCTGGGCGGGGAGCTGTTTTTT. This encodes CASSLGAGLGGELFF. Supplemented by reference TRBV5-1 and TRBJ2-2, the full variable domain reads KAGVTQTPRYLIKTRGQQVTLSCSPISGHRSVSWYQQTPGQGLQFLFEYFSETQRNKGNFPGRFSGRQFSNSRSEMNVSTLELGDSALYLCASSLGAGLGGELFFGEGSRLTVL.

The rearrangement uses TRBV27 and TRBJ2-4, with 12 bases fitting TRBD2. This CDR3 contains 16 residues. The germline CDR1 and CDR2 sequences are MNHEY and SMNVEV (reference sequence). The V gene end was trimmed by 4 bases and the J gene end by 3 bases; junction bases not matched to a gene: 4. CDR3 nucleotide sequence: TGTGCCAGCAGTTCAGCTAGCGGGAGGGGCAAAAACATTCAGTACTTC. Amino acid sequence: CASSSASGRGKNIQYF.

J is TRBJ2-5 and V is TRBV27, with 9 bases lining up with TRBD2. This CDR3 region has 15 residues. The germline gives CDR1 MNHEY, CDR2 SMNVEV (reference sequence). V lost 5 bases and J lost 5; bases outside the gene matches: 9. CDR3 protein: CASSPLAGRGETQYF. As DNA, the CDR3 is TGTGCCAGCAGTCCTCTAGCGGGAAGGGGGGAGACCCAGTACTTC.

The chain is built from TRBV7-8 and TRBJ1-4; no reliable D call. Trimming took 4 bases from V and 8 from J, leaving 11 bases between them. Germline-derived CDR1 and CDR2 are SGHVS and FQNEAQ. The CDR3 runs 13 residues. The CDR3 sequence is CASSYGRGEKLFF. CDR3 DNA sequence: TGTGCCAGCAGCTACGGGAGAGGGGAAAAACTGTTTTTT. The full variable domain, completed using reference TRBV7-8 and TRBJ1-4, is GAGVSQSPRYKVAKRGQDVALRCDPISGHVSLFWYQQALGQGPEFLTYFQNEAQLDKSGLPSDRFFAERPEGSVSTLKIQRTQQEDSAVYLCASSYGRGEKLFFGSGTQLSVL.

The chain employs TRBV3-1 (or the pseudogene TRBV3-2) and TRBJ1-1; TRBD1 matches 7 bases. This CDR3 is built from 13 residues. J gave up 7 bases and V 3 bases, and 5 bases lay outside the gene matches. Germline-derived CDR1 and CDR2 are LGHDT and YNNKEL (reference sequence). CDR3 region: CASSQGQGDEAFF. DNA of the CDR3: TGTGCCAGCAGCCAGGGTCAGGGGGATGAAGCTTTCTTT.

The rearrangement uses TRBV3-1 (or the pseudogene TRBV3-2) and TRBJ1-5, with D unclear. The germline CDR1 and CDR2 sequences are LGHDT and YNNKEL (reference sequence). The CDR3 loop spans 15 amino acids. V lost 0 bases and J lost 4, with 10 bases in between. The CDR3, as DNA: TGTGCCAGCAGCCAAGATGCGGCCCGGAATCAGCCCCAGCATTTT. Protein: CASSQDAARNQPQHF.

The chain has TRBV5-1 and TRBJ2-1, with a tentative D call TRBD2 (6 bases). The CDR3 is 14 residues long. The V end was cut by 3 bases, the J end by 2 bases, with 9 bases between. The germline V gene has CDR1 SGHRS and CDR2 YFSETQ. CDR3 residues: CASSSGDPYNEQFF. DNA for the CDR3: TGCGCCAGCAGCTCGGGGGACCCCTACAATGAGCAGTTCTTC.

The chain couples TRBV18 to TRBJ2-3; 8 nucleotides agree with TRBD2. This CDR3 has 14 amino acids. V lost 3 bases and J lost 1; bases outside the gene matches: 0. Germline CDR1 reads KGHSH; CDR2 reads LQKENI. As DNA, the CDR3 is TGTGCCAGCTCACCGACTAGCGGCACAGATACGCAGTATTTT. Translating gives CASSPTSGTDTQYF.

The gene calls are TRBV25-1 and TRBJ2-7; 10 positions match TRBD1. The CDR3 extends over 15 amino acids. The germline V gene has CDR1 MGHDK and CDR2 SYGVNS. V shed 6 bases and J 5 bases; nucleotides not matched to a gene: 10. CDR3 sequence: CASSRPGTGVDEQYF. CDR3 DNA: TGTGCCAGCAGCCGCCCCGGGACAGGGGTTGACGAGCAGTACTTC.